One sample yielded the 4 T cell receptor beta chains listed below, sequenced in a study of blood T cell repertoires in COVID-19. The repertoire was sequenced with immunoSEQ multiplex PCR; TCRdb's copy has only in-frame clones and lacks some. The sample has some 200,000 clones, roughly 75% seen once. The specimen was peripheral blood. The source is a woman in her 70s with acute or convalescent COVID-19.

The chain links TRBV5-1 to TRBJ2-5; perhaps TRBD2 as D (7 bases). The CDR3 is 14 residues long. Trimming cost V 4 bases and J 5 bases, with 15 bases left between them. Germline values: CDR1 SGHRS, CDR2 YFSETQ. CDR3 loop: CASSRGGQEETQYF. CDR3 sequence (DNA): TGCGCCAGCAGCAGGGGGGGGCAGGAGGAGACCCAGTACTTC.

This rearrangement joins TRBV28 to TRBJ2-1; 8 positions match TRBD2. Germline lookup yields CDR1 MDHEN and CDR2 SYDVKM. CDR3 length: 15 residues. V dropped 4 bases and J dropped 5; count of bases not matched to a gene: 7. The CDR3 reads CASSSPGGFNNEQFF. DNA of the CDR3: TGTGCCAGCAGTTCACCGGGGGGGTTCAACAATGAGCAGTTCTTC.

The J gene is TRBJ1-1, the V gene TRBV5-1; weak D call: TRBD1 (6 bases). Trimming stripped 3 bases from V and 6 bases from J, with 9 bases between. This CDR3 is built from 12 residues. The germline V gene encodes CDR1 SGHRS and CDR2 YFSETQ. The DNA for the CDR3 is TGCGCCAGCAGCTGGGGGGGCTCTGAAGCTTTCTTT. This translates into CASSWGGSEAFF.

The chain combines TRBV6-5 with TRBJ1-2; D may be TRBD1 (5 bases). The CDR3 extends over 11 amino acids. V was clipped by 7 bases and J by 5 bases, with 8 bases between them. CDR1 and CDR2 (germline): MNHEY, SVGAGI. DNA of the CDR3: TGTGCCAGCAACCGACAGTATGGCTACACCTTC. Translation gives CASNRQYGYTF.